The 6 T cell receptor beta chains below all came from one sample that was sequenced in a study of immune cell composition in non-small cell lung cancer. Clones were sequenced by immunoSEQ multiplex PCR, and TCRdb holds only the in-frame ones, with some missing. Among fewer than 6,000 clones, more than 75% were seen once, and the ten largest hold over 15%. The sequenced sample consisted of lung tumor tissue. The source is a human donor with non-small cell lung cancer.

The chain employs TRBV7-8 and TRBJ1-1; tentative D call: TRBD1 (5 bases). Looked up from germline, CDR1 is SGHVS and CDR2 is FQNEAQ. The CDR3 covers 13 residues. V was trimmed by 6 bases and J by 4 bases, leaving 12 bases between them. The CDR3 DNA reads as TGTGCCAGCAGAACGGACGGGGGCACTGAAGCTTTCTTT. Translated: CASRTDGGTEAFF.

V is TRBV7-6 and J is TRBJ2-1, with TRBD2 matching over 14 bases. The germline gives CDR1 SGHVS, CDR2 FNYEAQ. This CDR3 spans 17 amino acids. V lost 0 bases to trimming and J lost 5 bases; unmatched junction nucleotides: 3. The CDR3 here is CASSLAGLAGGHNEQFF. As DNA, the CDR3 is TGTGCCAGCAGCTTAGCAGGACTAGCGGGGGGCCACAATGAGCAGTTCTTC. The complete variable domain, with remaining parts taken from reference TRBV7-6 and TRBJ2-1, reads GAGVSQSPRYKVTKRGQDVALRCDPISGHVSLYWYRQALGQGPEFLTYFNYEAQQDKSGLPNDRFSAERPEGSISTLTIQRTEQRDSAMYRCASSLAGLAGGHNEQFFGPGTRLTVL.

The gene calls are TRBV29-1 and TRBJ1-4, with 8 bases matching TRBD1. From germline, CDR1 is SQVTM and CDR2 ANQGSEA. V shed 7 bases, J shed 8 bases, and the junction held 9 bases outside the gene matches. This CDR3 contains 13 residues. The DNA for the CDR3 is TGCAGCGCAGGGACAGGCCAGGGAGAAAAACTGTTTTTT. Protein product: CSAGTGQGEKLFF. Variable domain in full (rest from reference TRBV29-1 and TRBJ1-4): SAVISQKPSRDICQRGTSLTIQCQVDSQVTMMFWYRQQPGQSLTLIATANQGSEATYESGFVIDKFPISRPNLTFSTLTVSNMSPEDSSIYLCSAGTGQGEKLFFGSGTQLSVL.

This chain connects TRBV18 to TRBJ1-1; a weak D match, TRBD1 (6 bases). V lost 0 bases and J 5 bases, leaving 16 bases between the germline ends. CDR3 length: 16 amino acids. Germline V gene lookup returns CDR1 KGHSH and CDR2 LQKENI. The CDR3 DNA reads TGTGCCAGCTCACCACCGACGCAGGGGCTGGGTACTGAAGCTTTCTTT. Protein: CASSPPTQGLGTEAFF. The complete variable domain, with remaining parts taken from reference TRBV18 and TRBJ1-1, reads NAGVMQNPRHLVRRRGQEARLRCSPMKGHSHVYWYRQLPEEGLKFMVYLQKENIIDESGMPKERFSAEFPKEGPSILRIQQVVRGDSAAYFCASSPPTQGLGTEAFFGQGTRLTVV.

The chain is built from TRBV7-2 and TRBJ1-4; possibly TRBD1 for D (6 bases). This CDR3 is built from 14 residues. V shed 5 bases and J shed 7 bases, with 14 bases lying between them. Germline V CDR1 and CDR2: SGHTA, FQGNSA. The CDR3 loop is CASSRTGRGEKLFF. As DNA, the CDR3 is TGTGCCAGCAGCCGAACAGGGAGGGGTGAAAAACTGTTTTTT.

This clone occurred once. The chain uses TRBV5-8 and TRBJ2-7, with a tentative D call TRBD2 (7 bases). Deletions cut 6 bases from V and 1 base from J, with 11 bases between. Germline CDR1 and CDR2: SGHTS and YDEGEE. This CDR3 region has 13 residues. CDR3: CASKRGGSYEQYF. As DNA, the CDR3 is TGTGCCAGCAAGAGGGGGGGATCCTACGAGCAGTACTTC.